This T cell receptor (beta chain) was identified during a study of Graves' ophthalmopathy and Graves' hyperthyroidism. In this sample, this clonotype turned up many times. Using RNA transcripts, the TCR beta CDR3 regions were amplified. The first-round RT-PCR employed HTBI primers together with the Qiagen OneStep RT-PCR kit. A multiplex PCR was then performed as the second round. MiXCR, run by TCRdb on the multiplex PCR reads, gives a single entry per CDR3 protein. The table has about 220,000 distinct CDR3 sequences, roughly 21% seen once. The CDR3 contains 18 residues. The V and J ends lost 6 bases and 2 bases respectively, with 22 bases between them.

Sequenced material: peripheral blood. V is TRBV12-3 or TRBV12-4 and J is TRBJ2-2, with a possible D match to TRBD1 (6 bases). The receptor was isolated from a woman in her fifties or sixties with Graves' ophthalmopathy. The CDR3 DNA is TGTGCCAGCAGACCCGCATTCGGGACACGACACAACACCGGGGAGCTGTTTTTT. Its translation: CASRPAFGTRHNTGELFF.